The clone carrying this T cell receptor beta chain is a singleton in its sample. Sequenced by immunoSEQ multiplex PCR; TCRdb stores in-frame clones only, minus some. The sample holds approximately 280,000 clones, roughly nine tenths seen once. This sample was included in a study of blood T cell repertoires in COVID-19. Study overall: Samples of COVID-19 (acute and convalescent) were obtained from the United States, Italy and Spain.

The CDR3 runs 16 residues. Participants came from roughly 24 US areas, aged roughly 18 to 95 years. In Cohort 3, a recovered donor had either two negative PCRs, clearance, or symptom resolution. This sequence was found in a woman in her fifties or sixties who had recovered from COVID-19. Sequenced input: PBMCs or T cells enriched from blood (not recorded which). The rearrangement joins TRBV21-1 to TRBJ1-2; the table's TRBD1 call for D was not verified on the DNA. TRBV21-1 is deemed a pseudogene. Here the CDR3 reads CASSKRGRGQNYGYTF. The CDR3 nucleotides are TGTGCCAGCAGCAAAAGGGGCCGGGGACAGAACTATGGCTACACCTTC.